These T cell receptor beta chains were read from a single sample in a study of spatial heterogeneity in lung cancer. MiXCR was run by TCRdb on the 5' RACE reads, yielding one entry per CDR3 protein. In the table there are some 32,000 distinct CDR3 sequences, roughly a tenth of which are singletons. Here the sequenced sample was PBMCs, taken at follow-up. These receptor sequences come from a female donor with early-stage non-small cell lung cancer. The CDR3 runs from the conserved cysteine through the conserved F or W. The D gene is left open where the match is weak. A clone size is listed for some rows: how often the clone was seen (once, few, many), or a class if it is expanded.

J gene	clone size	V gene	D gene	CDR3 length	CDR3 DNA	CDR3 protein
TRBJ2-7	few	TRBV7-2	TRBD2	14	TGTGCCAGCAGCGCGGGGGGGTCGGCCTACGAGCAGTACTTC	CASSAGGSAYEQYF
TRBJ2-7	few	TRBV18	TRBD1	14	TGTGCCAGCTCACCAAAACAGGGGGTTGGCGAGCAGTACTTC	CASSPKQGVGEQYF
TRBJ2-5	many	TRBV2	TRBD1	13	TGTGCCAGCAGCCGGGACAGAGGAGAGACCCAGTACTTC	CASSRDRGETQYF
TRBJ2-1	many	TRBV6-6	.	16	TGTGCCAGCAGTGGGGTGGCGGGGAGCTCCTACAATGAGCAGTTCTTC	CASSGVAGSSYNEQFF
TRBJ1-5	.	TRBV6-2/TRBV6-3	.	16	TGTGCCAGCAGCCCTGATACGATTTCGGGCAATCAGCCCCAGCATTTT	CASSPDTISGNQPQHF
TRBJ1-2	few	TRBV29-1	.	12	TGCAGCGTGCCCCGGGGGGTCTGGGGCTACACCTTC	CSVPRGVWGYTF
TRBJ1-1	.	TRBV12-5	.	13	TGTGCTAGTGGATCTAGCACGGGATCTGAAGCTTTCTTT	CASGSSTGSEAFF
TRBJ1-3	many	TRBV19	.	15	TGTGCCAGTAGTATAATTGACAGTGCTGGAAACACCATATATTTT	CASSIIDSAGNTIYF
TRBJ2-3	few	TRBV20-1	.	13	TGCAGTGCCACCAATCTCAATACAGATACGCAGTATTTT	CSATNLNTDTQYF
TRBJ2-7	many	TRBV5-1	TRBD1	13	TGCGCCAGCAGCCTTCGACAGGGCTACGAGCAGTACTTC	CASSLRQGYEQYF
TRBJ1-1	few	TRBV29-1	.	13	TGCAGCGTTGAAGGGAACAGGGTTGATGAAGCTTTCTTT	CSVEGNRVDEAFF
TRBJ1-6	many	TRBV7-2	TRBD1	14	TGTGCCAGCAGTCAAGGACAGGGGAATTCACCCCTCCACTTT	CASSQGQGNSPLHF
TRBJ2-7	many	TRBV20-1	TRBD2	13	TGCAGTGCTAGTCAACTAGCGGGGGGCGAGCAGTACTTC	CSASQLAGGEQYF
TRBJ2-5	few	TRBV7-9	TRBD1	15	TGTGCCAGCAGCACCTATAAGGGGGCCAAAGAGACCCAGTACTTC	CASSTYKGAKETQYF
TRBJ2-6	many	TRBV29-1	.	12	TGCAGCGTTGAAGGGGAGATCAACGTCCTGACTTTC	CSVEGEINVLTF
TRBJ1-1	many	TRBV4-3	.	18	TGCGCCAGCAGCCAAGATTTGGCGGGACTGGGGGTGAACACTGAAGCTTTCTTT	CASSQDLAGLGVNTEAFF
TRBJ1-2	many	TRBV29-1	.	12	TGCAGCGCCGGGTTTCCTAACTATGGCTACACCTTC	CSAGFPNYGYTF
TRBJ1-4	many	TRBV2	.	14	TGTGCCAGCAGGGAGACAGGTTCTGTCGTAAAACTGTTTTTT	CASRETGSVVKLFF
TRBJ1-1	many	TRBV7-6	TRBD1	15	TGTGCCAGCAGCTCGAGACAGGGCAAAAACACTGAAGCTTTCTTT	CASSSRQGKNTEAFF
TRBJ2-2	few	TRBV21-1	.	15	TGTGCCAGCAGCCCAAAAACAGGGGTTAACGGGGAGCTGTTTTTT	CASSPKTGVNGELFF
TRBJ2-3	few	TRBV7-6	.	14	TGTGCCAGCAGCTTAGCTGCAGGGTCGGATACGCAGTATTTT	CASSLAAGSDTQYF
TRBJ2-5	many	TRBV3-1	.	14	TGTGCCAGCAGTCGACAGACTTCGGGGGAGACCCAGTACTTC	CASSRQTSGETQYF
TRBJ2-2	many	TRBV2	TRBD2	18	TGTGCCAGCAGCCCCGGACTAGCGGGGGGGCTAGGCACCGGGGAGCTGTTTTTT	CASSPGLAGGLGTGELFF
TRBJ2-3	few	TRBV15	TRBD2	17	TGTGCCACCAGCAGAGCCTGGACTAGCGGGAGCACAGATACGCAGTATTTT	CATSRAWTSGSTDTQYF
TRBJ1-5	few	TRBV6-6	TRBD1	17	TGTGCCAGCAGTCGGATAGGGACAGGGACGAGCAATCAGCCCCAGCATTTT	CASSRIGTGTSNQPQHF
TRBJ2-1	many	TRBV5-1	TRBD2	17	TGCGCCAGCAGCTCCAGACTAGCGGGGGGGCAGAGCAATGAGCAGTTCTTC	CASSSRLAGGQSNEQFF
TRBJ2-7	.	TRBV7-9	TRBD1	15	TGTGCCAGCAGCCCTTCCCCCAGGGGGACCTACGAGCAGTACTTC	CASSPSPRGTYEQYF
TRBJ2-7	.	TRBV7-8	.	14	TGTGCCAGCAGCTTAGGGACTGGAGCCTACGAGCAGTACTTC	CASSLGTGAYEQYF
TRBJ2-2	.	TRBV7-6	.	14	TGTGCCAGCAGCTTAGAACGGGATTCCGGGGAGCTGTTTTTT	CASSLERDSGELFF
TRBJ2-2	many	TRBV6-1	.	13	TGTGCCAGCAGTGCGACCACCAGCGGGGAGCTGTTTTTT	CASSATTSGELFF
TRBJ1-1	few	TRBV6-1	.	14	TGTGCCAGCGTTTCTAGGGCCCCGAACACTGAAGCTTTCTTT	CASVSRAPNTEAFF
TRBJ2-3	.	TRBV10-1	.	12	TGCGCCAGCATCGGACTGCAAGATACGCAGTATTTT	CASIGLQDTQYF
TRBJ2-2	few	TRBV6-2/TRBV6-3	.	16	TGTGCCAGCAGTTATGATGTCAGCTCGAACACCGGGGAGCTGTTTTTT	CASSYDVSSNTGELFF
TRBJ1-1	many	TRBV7-2	.	15	TGTGCCAGCAGCCCCCACGGACAGAAGAACACTGAAGCTTTCTTT	CASSPHGQKNTEAFF
TRBJ2-3	few	TRBV28	TRBD2	16	TGTGCCAGCAGACCCGGACTAGCGGGGGGGCGAGGTACGCAGTATTTT	CASRPGLAGGRGTQYF
TRBJ1-1	many	TRBV5-1	.	13	TGCGCCAGCAGCGTCACACTGAACACTGAAGCTTTCTTT	CASSVTLNTEAFF